A single sample gave rise to the 14 T cell receptor beta chains below, sequenced in a study of blood T cell repertoires in COVID-19. Using immunoSEQ multiplex PCR, the repertoire was profiled, and TCRdb retains in-frame clones only, with some absent. The data hold about 88,000 clones, with roughly 90% observed a single time. The sample consisted of peripheral blood. The receptor source for this set is a man between 60 and 75 years old with acute or convalescent COVID-19.

The rearrangement links TRBV28 to TRBJ1-2; the D gene is possibly TRBD1 (5 bases). The CDR3 spans 13 residues. Germline loops: CDR1 MDHEN, CDR2 SYDVKM. Trimming took off 3 bases at V and 7 bases at J, with 12 bases between the two ends. The CDR3 loop reads CASSFVGVGGYTF. The CDR3 coding sequence is TGTGCCAGCAGTTTTGTAGGGGTGGGTGGCTACACCTTC.

In nucleotides, the CDR3 is TGTGCCAGCAGCGTAGGCTATACGGGACTCAAAGGCGAATTGGGGACCCAGTACTTC. It is translated as CASSVGYTGLKGELGTQYF. The gene calls are TRBV9 and TRBJ2-5, with D tentatively TRBD2 (6 bases). V gave up 0 bases and J gave up 7 bases, with 28 bases separating them. Germline V gene data show CDR1 as SGDLS and CDR2 as YYNGEE. The CDR3 runs 19 residues.

The genes are TRBV27 and TRBJ2-3; D call uncertain. V was clipped by 6 bases and J by 1 base, with 8 bases between them. This CDR3 contains 13 residues. CDR1 is MNHEY, CDR2 SMNVEV, per germline (reference sequence). The CDR3 here is CASRRLGTDTQYF. The CDR3 nucleotides are TGTGCCAGCAGGAGACTGGGCACAGATACGCAGTATTTT.

The chain couples TRBV3-1 (or the pseudogene TRBV3-2) to TRBJ2-1, with 10 bases identical to TRBD2. The CDR3 runs 15 residues. V dropped 1 base and J dropped 9; count of bases not matched to a gene: 6. Germline CDR1 is LGHDT and CDR2 is YNNKEL (reference sequence). The CDR3: CASSQASGSSGEQFF. The CDR3 DNA reads TGTGCCAGCAGCCAAGCTAGCGGGAGTTCGGGTGAGCAGTTCTTC.

CDR3 region: CASSQDRGGQDTQYF. In DNA, the CDR3 is TGCGCCAGCAGCCAAGATAGGGGAGGGCAGGATACGCAGTATTTT. The chain is built from TRBV4-3 and TRBJ2-3; 7 positions match TRBD2. This CDR3 has 15 residues. V lost 0 bases to trimming and J lost 6 bases; unmatched junction nucleotides: 6. The germline V gene has CDR1 LGHNA and CDR2 YSLEER.

V gene TRBV18 combines with J gene TRBJ2-1; D is perhaps TRBD2 (5 bases). This CDR3 comprises 13 residues. Germline CDR1 KGHSH, CDR2 LQKENI. V lost 0 bases to trimming and J lost 8 bases, with 8 bases between them. The CDR3 reads CASSPPSRDEQFF. CDR3 bases: TGTGCCAGCTCACCACCATCGAGGGATGAGCAGTTCTTC.

The V gene is TRBV19, the J gene TRBJ2-1; 7 positions match TRBD2. The CDR3 length is 14 residues. Trimming cost V 6 bases and J 6 bases; bases outside gene matches: 8. Germline V gene sequence: CDR1 LNHDA, CDR2 SQIVND (reference sequence). For the CDR3, the DNA is TGTGCCAGTAGGGGTGTAGCGGGCCGCAATGAGCAGTTCTTC. Protein product: CASRGVAGRNEQFF.

As DNA, the CDR3 is TGCAGTGCTGAAGCGGGAAACACCATATATTTT. This sequence encodes CSAEAGNTIYF. The J gene is TRBJ1-3, the V gene TRBV20-1; D ambiguous. The CDR3 consists of 11 residues. V gave up 5 bases and J gave up 4 bases, with 6 bases separating them. Germline V lookup: CDR1 DFQATT, CDR2 SNEGSKA (reference sequence).

The chain employs TRBV19 and TRBJ1-4, with TRBD1 matching 7 bases. The germline V gene has CDR1 LNHDA and CDR2 SQIVND (reference sequence). The CDR3 has 14 residues. V dropped 6 bases and J dropped 4; count of bases not matched to a gene: 5. The DNA of the CDR3 is TGTGCCAGTAGAGACAGGGCTGATAATGAAAAACTGTTTTTT. Residues: CASRDRADNEKLFF.

V usage is TRBV9 and J usage is TRBJ2-5, with 13 bases matching TRBD2. CDR3 size: 17 residues. CDR1 and CDR2 from the germline V gene are SGDLS and YYNGEE. V shed 0 bases and J 2 bases; nucleotides not matched to a gene: 4. As DNA, the CDR3 is TGTGCCAGCAGCGTAGAGGAGGGACTAGCGGGACAAGAGACCCAGTACTTC. This gives the protein CASSVEEGLAGQETQYF.

The DNA of the CDR3 is TGTGCCAGCACTTCAGGCTATGGCTACACCTTC. This translates into CASTSGYGYTF. This rearrangement joins TRBV25-1 to TRBJ1-2, with D hard to call. This CDR3 spans 11 amino acids. The V end was cut by 7 bases, the J end by 4 bases, with 7 bases between. Germline loops: CDR1 MGHDK, CDR2 SYGVNS.

The J gene is TRBJ2-1, the V gene TRBV7-9; 8 nucleotides agree with TRBD1. J gave up 8 bases and V 6 bases, and 3 bases lay outside the gene matches. The CDR3 runs to 12 residues. Germline V lookup: CDR1 SEHNR, CDR2 FQNEAQ (reference sequence). For the CDR3, the DNA is TGTGCCAGCAGTCAGGGGGCCCATGAGCAGTTCTTC. Translation gives CASSQGAHEQFF. The entire variable domain, with the rest obtained from reference TRBV7-9 and TRBJ2-1, is as follows: DTGVSQNPRHKITKRGQNVTFRCDPISEHNRLYWYRQTLGQGPEFLTYFQNEAQLEKSRLLSDRFSAERPKGSFSTLEIQRTEQGDSAMYLCASSQGAHEQFFGPGTRLTVL.

The J gene is TRBJ1-1, the V gene TRBV6-2 or TRBV6-3, with D possibly matching TRBD1 (6 bases). The CDR3 consists of 15 residues. Germline CDR1 is MNHEY and CDR2 is SVGEGT. Trimming took 5 bases from V and 0 from J, leaving 13 bases between them. CDR3 in amino acids: CASSLRTVMNTEAFF. DNA for the CDR3: TGTGCCAGCAGTCTCAGGACAGTCATGAACACTGAAGCTTTCTTT.

J is TRBJ2-5 and V is TRBV4-1; 12 nucleotides match TRBD2. The CDR3 extends over 18 amino acids. J lost 3 bases, V lost 0 bases, and 8 bases had no gene match. CDR1 is MGHRA and CDR2 is YSYEKL in the germline V gene. The CDR3 region is CASSQDQELAGGEETQYF. DNA for the CDR3: TGCGCCAGCAGCCAAGATCAGGAACTAGCGGGAGGAGAAGAGACCCAGTACTTC.